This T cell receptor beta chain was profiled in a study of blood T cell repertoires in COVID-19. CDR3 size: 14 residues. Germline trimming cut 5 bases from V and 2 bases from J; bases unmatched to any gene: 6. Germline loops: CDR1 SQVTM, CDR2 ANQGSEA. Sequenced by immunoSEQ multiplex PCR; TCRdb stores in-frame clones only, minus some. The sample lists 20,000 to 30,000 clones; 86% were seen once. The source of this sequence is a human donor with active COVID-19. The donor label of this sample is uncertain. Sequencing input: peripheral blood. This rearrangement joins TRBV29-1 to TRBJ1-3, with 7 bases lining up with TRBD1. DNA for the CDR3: TGCAGCGTTACTTTACAGGGGCCTGGAAACACCATATATTTT. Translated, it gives CSVTLQGPGNTIYF. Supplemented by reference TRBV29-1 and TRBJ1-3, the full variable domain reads SAVISQKPSRDICQRGTSLTIQCQVDSQVTMMFWYRQQPGQSLTLIATANQGSEATYESGFVIDKFPISRPNLTFSTLTVSNMSPEDSSIYLCSVTLQGPGNTIYFGEGSWLTVV.